Below are 19 T cell receptor beta chains sequenced from a single sample in a study of T cells in Graves' hyperthyroidism and ophthalmopathy. The investigators amplified TCR beta CDR3 regions from RNA transcripts. With the HTBI primer set, the TCR CDR3 went through a first round of RT-PCR. A single record per CDR3 protein comes from TCRdb applying MiXCR to the multiplex PCR reads. The table has 600,000 to 900,000 distinct CDR3 sequences, about 16% seen once. The sequencing input was blood. The origin of the receptors is a man younger than 30 with Graves' hyperthyroidism.

V is TRBV28 and J is TRBJ2-2, with 10 bases identical to TRBD2. The germline gives CDR1 MDHEN, CDR2 SYDVKM. J was trimmed by 3 bases and V by 6 bases; bases with no gene match: 7. The CDR3 is 16 residues long. The CDR3 coding sequence is TGTGCCAGCAGCACACTAGCGGGATTATACACCGGGGAGCTGTTTTTT. It yields the protein CASSTLAGLYTGELFF.

This clonotype was seen a handful of times. This chain links TRBV12-3 or TRBV12-4 with TRBJ1-1; D gene ambiguous. V lost 7 bases, J lost 5 bases, and 14 bases lay in between. This CDR3 is 13 amino acids long. The CDR3 spells CASIGRRSTEAFF. The CDR3 DNA reads as TGTGCCAGCATTGGCCGTCGGTCGACTGAAGCTTTCTTT.

This clonotype was recorded at least ten times. The chain joins TRBV3-1 to TRBJ1-1; D unclear. The ends were cut back, 4 bases at V and 10 bases at J, with 13 bases in the middle. The CDR3 contains 12 residues. Germline V gives CDR1 LGHDT, CDR2 YNNKEL (reference sequence). CDR3 residues: CASSLRTASAFF. CDR3 sequence (DNA): TGTGCCAGCAGCCTAAGGACCGCGTCAGCTTTCTTT.

This clonotype was seen only a few times. The CDR3 spells CATSAGRDSNQPQHF. The CDR3 DNA is TGTGCCACCAGCGCCGGTCGAGATAGCAATCAGCCCCAGCATTTT. The chain carries TRBV15 and TRBJ1-5; D is uncertain. CDR1 is LNHNV and CDR2 is YYDKDF in the germline V gene (reference sequence). Trimming stripped 5 bases from V and 0 bases from J, with 11 bases between. CDR3 length: 15 amino acids.

The table lists this clonotype with a few counts. The chain combines TRBV20-1 with TRBJ1-2; the D is unclear. This CDR3 is 14 amino acids long. Germline loops: CDR1 DFQATT, CDR2 SNEGSKA (reference sequence). With 3 bases removed from V and 8 bases from J, the gap between germline ends came to 19 bases. The CDR3 sequence is CSASPPRRTWGYTF. The CDR3 DNA sequence: TGCAGTGCTAGCCCCCCCCGACGGACGTGGGGCTACACCTTC.

The chain links TRBV7-9 to TRBJ2-3, with 10 nucleotides matching TRBD2. Germline CDR1 SEHNR, CDR2 FQNEAQ (reference sequence). The V segment lost 4 bases and the J segment 4 bases; nucleotides outside the gene matches: 2. The CDR3 is 14 amino acids. The CDR3 reads CASSYSGRPDTQYF. The CDR3 DNA reads TGTGCCAGCAGCTATAGCGGGAGGCCAGATACGCAGTATTTT.

The chain is built from TRBV20-1 and TRBJ1-2; D might be TRBD1 (6 bases). The CDR3 extends over 13 amino acids. Germline CDR1 DFQATT, CDR2 SNEGSKA (reference sequence). Trimming left V 7 bases short and J 5 bases short, with 17 bases between. DNA for the CDR3: TGCAGTGTACCGGAACAGGGATCATATGGCTACACCTTC. This gives the protein CSVPEQGSYGYTF.

V usage is TRBV27 and J usage is TRBJ2-3; 11 nucleotides agree with TRBD2. Germline CDR1 and CDR2: MNHEY and SMNVEV (reference sequence). CDR3 length: 15 residues. V was pared by 6 bases and J by 5 bases, with 7 bases of the junction left unmatched. The CDR3 DNA reads as TGTGCCAGCAGCCAACTAGCGGGAGTACGAGATACGCAGTATTTT. Amino acids: CASSQLAGVRDTQYF.

V and J are TRBV7-9 and TRBJ2-1, with D unclear. The CDR3 has 16 residues. With 1 base removed from V and 2 bases from J, the gap between germline ends came to 12 bases. Germline V gene sequence: CDR1 SEHNR, CDR2 FQNEAQ (reference sequence). In DNA, the CDR3 is TGTGCCAGCAGCTTAGTCCCTGTACTTCCCTACAATGAGCAGTTCTTC. It encodes CASSLVPVLPYNEQFF.

The chain couples TRBV2 to TRBJ2-4; a possible D gene is TRBD1 (7 bases). Trimming cost V 9 bases and J 4 bases, with 16 bases left between them. The CDR3 extends over 14 amino acids. Germline loops: CDR1 SNHLY, CDR2 FYNNEI. In DNA form, the CDR3 reads TGTGCCAGTGTTCAGGGGGAGGCAAAAAACATTCAGTACTTC. Translating it yields CASVQGEAKNIQYF.

This clonotype was detected ten times or more. The V gene is TRBV27, the J gene TRBJ1-1, with 7 nucleotides matching TRBD1. The CDR3 contains 13 residues. V shed 7 bases and J 5 bases; nucleotides not matched to a gene: 7. From germline, CDR1 is MNHEY and CDR2 SMNVEV (reference sequence). DNA for the CDR3: TGTGCCAGCAAACCCAGGGGGTTTACTGAAGCTTTCTTT. As protein: CASKPRGFTEAFF.

The genes are TRBV28 and TRBJ1-6; D unclear. The germline V gene encodes CDR1 MDHEN and CDR2 SYDVKM. With 5 bases removed from V and 9 bases from J, the gap between germline ends came to 17 bases. This CDR3 is 15 amino acids long. In nucleotides, the CDR3 is TGTGCCAGCAGTGAAATTTGGGGAAGGGTTTCACCCCTCCACTTT. Protein sequence: CASSEIWGRVSPLHF.

This clonotype was recorded a few times. A read error is possible here, since a much larger clone lies one base away. V usage is TRBV28 and J usage is TRBJ2-7, with unresolved D. The CDR3 has 15 residues. Germline-derived CDR1 and CDR2 are MDHEN and SYDVKM. In nucleotides, the CDR3 is TGTGCCAGCAGTTGGTCGGGTAGCTACTCCTACGGGCAGTACTTC. It translates to CASSWSGSYSYGQYF.

V is TRBV18 and J is TRBJ1-1; D is ambiguous. The CDR3 is 14 residues long. Germline CDR1 and CDR2: KGHSH and LQKENI. V lost 2 bases to trimming and J lost 0 bases, with 7 bases between them. The CDR3: CASSPAIMNTEAFF. DNA for the CDR3: TGTGCCAGCTCACCAGCTATCATGAACACTGAAGCTTTCTTT.

This clonotype was seen repeatedly, ten times or more. This chain uses TRBV12-3 or TRBV12-4 with TRBJ1-2; D ambiguous. The V gene lost 0 bases and the J gene lost 7 bases, with 6 bases spanning the gap. The CDR3 covers 12 residues. The CDR3 nucleotides read TGTGCCAGCAGTTTAGCGTCGGGTGGCTACACCTTC. Amino acid sequence: CASSLASGGYTF.

This clonotype showed up many times. The chain combines TRBV20-1 with TRBJ2-1; no definite D call. Between the trimmed V and J ends, which lost 2 bases and 7 bases, there was a span of 9 bases. This CDR3 has 12 amino acids. The germline gives CDR1 DFQATT, CDR2 SNEGSKA (reference sequence). The CDR3 loop is CSARKLGNEQFF. CDR3 nucleotide sequence: TGCAGTGCTAGAAAATTGGGAAATGAGCAGTTCTTC.

V usage is TRBV6-1 and J usage is TRBJ2-5, with 10 bases that match TRBD2. Germline lookup yields CDR1 MNHNS and CDR2 SASEGT. The CDR3 has 17 amino acids. Trimming cost V 7 bases and J 1 base; bases outside gene matches: 12. The CDR3 DNA is TGTGCCAGCATCCTGATATGGGGACTAGCGACCCAAGAGACCCAGTACTTC. Its protein product is CASILIWGLATQETQYF.

This clonotype was recorded at least ten times. V usage is TRBV2 and J usage is TRBJ2-5; D is perhaps TRBD1 (6 bases). This CDR3 is built from 13 residues. The germline V gene encodes CDR1 SNHLY and CDR2 FYNNEI. V was cut by 8 bases and J by 5 bases, with 15 bases left in between. CDR3 region: CASRTDSGETQYF. CDR3 nucleotides: TGTGCCAGCCGCACGGACAGTGGGGAGACCCAGTACTTC.

This clonotype was detected many times. CDR3 residues: CASSAARGEQFF. CDR3 DNA: TGTGCCAGCAGCGCAGCCCGAGGGGAGCAGTTCTTC. The chain joins TRBV11-1 to TRBJ2-1; a possible D gene is TRBD2 (5 bases). This CDR3 spans 12 amino acids. Germline loops: CDR1 SGHAT, CDR2 FQDESV (reference sequence). Trimming left V 5 bases short and J 10 bases short, with 12 bases between. The variable domain in full, completed from reference TRBV11-1 and TRBJ2-1, reads EAEVAQSPRYKITEKSQAVAFWCDPISGHATLYWYRQILGQGPELLVQFQDESVVDDSQLPKDRFSAERLKGVDSTLKIQPAELGDSAMYLCASSAARGEQFFGPGTRLTVL.